The clone carrying this TCR beta chain was counted a single time. These data are taken from a study of blood T cells in healthy people across ages. With a J-beta primer mix and a sample-barcoded 5' primer, a second PCR ran about 7 to 11 cycles. Via MiXCR, TCRdb re-called the 5' RACE reads, giving one row per CDR3 protein. The table shows hundreds of thousands of distinct CDR3 sequences, with 58% occurring only once. CDR3 length: 13 residues. V lost 5 bases to trimming and J lost 9 bases, with 15 bases between them. Germline V gene sequence: CDR1 MDHEN, CDR2 SYDVKM. Extractions gave at least 5.5 micrograms of total RNA per sample.

Sequenced input: blood. This TCR came from a man in his 60s in good health. The chain joins TRBV28 to TRBJ2-3, with no clear D. CDR3 amino acids: CASSATRESTQYF. DNA of the CDR3: TGTGCCAGCAGTGCGACTCGCGAATCGACGCAGTATTTT.